The text below deals with one T cell receptor beta chain. What it recognizes is unknown. This record belongs to a study of graft-versus-host responses after intestinal transplantation. For the study at large: All of the recipients had induction that used anti-thymocyte globulin, then tacrolimus and steroids for approximately 3 years. The study's findings and limits: Recipient-marrow GvH clones were detected, some having first appeared in ileum or blood. Across patients carrying graft-donor T cell macrochimerism, allografts held high graft-versus-host to host-versus-graft clonal ratios. HvG clone declines early post-transplant were associated with peak circulating GvH levels.

J gave up 3 bases and V 1 base, and 4 bases lay outside the gene matches. The CDR3 sequence is 15 residues long. Germline V CDR1 and CDR2: SGHAT, FQNNGV. Sequenced by immunoSEQ multiplex PCR; TCRdb stores in-frame clones only, minus some. The data contain tens of thousands of clones, 85% to 95% of them singletons. Specimen: PBMCs, collected roughly 260 days after intestinal transplant. V and J are TRBV11-2 and TRBJ1-2; 8 bases agree with TRBD1. The source is a human patient who received an intestinal transplant, so some T cells may come from the graft donor. In DNA, the CDR3 is TGTGCCAGCAGCTTAGGTCAGGGGGCTTACTATGGCTACACCTTC. This sequence encodes CASSLGQGAYYGYTF.